The entry below describes one T cell receptor beta chain. Its antigen is undetermined. This sample stems from a study of shared clonotypes between healthy human individuals. Study information: Three plates were used per donor for CD4 naive, three for CD4 memory, two for CD8 naive and one for CD8 memory. Study-wide results and caveats: Lower generation probabilities were found for non-shared clonotypes than for those shared by all four donors. Few donors restricted represented genetic and exposure-history diversity.

Deep-level settings were used for running the assay. Clones were read by immunoSEQ multiplex PCR, and TCRdb kept only the in-frame ones, dropping some. Of about 870,000 clones in the sample, around 92% were seen once. As defined, naive CD8 cells were CD45RO-negative and positively selected for CCR7, with terminally differentiated effector memory CD45RA+ cells excluded. Trimming took 4 bases from V and 6 from J, leaving 7 bases between them. The CDR3 extends over 12 amino acids. Germline CDR1 is SGHTA and CDR2 is FQGTGA. The sequencing sample was made of naive CD8+ T cells sorted from blood. The chain combines TRBV7-3 with TRBJ2-1; TRBD1 or TRBD2 may be the D gene (5 bases each). This TCR derives from a man aged 25 to 40 in good health. The CDR3 spells CASSYGTNEQFF. The CDR3 DNA is TGTGCCAGCAGCTACGGGACCAATGAGCAGTTCTTC.